Following are 2 T cell receptor beta chains from one sample sequenced in a study of T cell repertoires in cytomegalovirus infection. Via MiXCR, TCRdb re-called the reads, giving one row per CDR3 protein. The sample carries roughly 340,000 distinct CDR3 sequences, 25% to 30% recorded once. The antigens these receptors bind are not known. Sequencing was performed on cultured PBMCs, taken from culture after CMV antigen stimulation. These receptors all come from a human donor in good health (CMV status not recorded). Some clones in this sample may be carry-over from other donors' samples.

This clonotype turned up a few times. This chain uses TRBV12-3 or TRBV12-4 with TRBJ1-2; weak D call: TRBD1 (6 bases). The CDR3 sequence is 14 residues long. V was cut by 4 bases and J by 7 bases, with 16 bases left in between. CDR3 sequence reads: CASSSGVRGGGYTF. The CDR3 DNA sequence: TGTGCCAGCAGTTCAGGGGTACGAGGTGGTGGCTACACCTTC.

The rearrangement uses TRBV6-6 and TRBJ1-1; a possible D gene is TRBD1 (6 bases). Per the germline V gene, CDR1 is MNHNY and CDR2 is SVGAGI (reference sequence). Trimming left V 0 bases short and J 4 bases short, with 15 bases between. The CDR3 is 16 residues long. CDR3 loop: CASSYSPPGVTTEAFF. The CDR3 bases are TGTGCCAGCAGTTACTCACCCCCAGGGGTAACCACTGAAGCTTTCTTT.